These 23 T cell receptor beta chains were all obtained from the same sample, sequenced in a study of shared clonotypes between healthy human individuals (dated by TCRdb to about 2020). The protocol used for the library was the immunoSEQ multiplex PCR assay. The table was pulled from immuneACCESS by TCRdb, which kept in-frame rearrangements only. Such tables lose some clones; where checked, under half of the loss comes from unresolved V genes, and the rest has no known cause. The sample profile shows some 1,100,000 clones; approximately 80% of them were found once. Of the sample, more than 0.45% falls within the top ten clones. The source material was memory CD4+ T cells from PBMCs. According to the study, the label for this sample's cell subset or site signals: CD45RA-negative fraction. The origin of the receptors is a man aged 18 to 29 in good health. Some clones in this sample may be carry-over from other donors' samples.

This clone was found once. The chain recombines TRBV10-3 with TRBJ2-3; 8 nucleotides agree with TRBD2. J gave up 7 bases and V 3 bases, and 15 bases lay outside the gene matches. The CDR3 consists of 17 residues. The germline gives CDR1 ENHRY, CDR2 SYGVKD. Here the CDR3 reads CAISERVGGGPLYTQYF. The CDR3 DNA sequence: TGTGCCATCAGTGAAAGGGTAGGCGGGGGGCCCTTATATACGCAGTATTTT.

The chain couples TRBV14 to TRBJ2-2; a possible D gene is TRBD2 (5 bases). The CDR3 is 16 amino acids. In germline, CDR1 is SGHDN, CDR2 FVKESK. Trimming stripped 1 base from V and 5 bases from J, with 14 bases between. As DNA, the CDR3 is TGTGCCAGCAGCCAAGGGTCGTTAGGCGGGACCGGGGAGCTGTTTTTT. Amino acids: CASSQGSLGGTGELFF.

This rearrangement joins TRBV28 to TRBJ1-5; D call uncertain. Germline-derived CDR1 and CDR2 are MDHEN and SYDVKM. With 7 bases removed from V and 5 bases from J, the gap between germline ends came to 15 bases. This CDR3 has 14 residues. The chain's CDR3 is CASTWRRRDQPQHF. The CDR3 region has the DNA TGTGCCAGCACGTGGCGGCGGCGGGATCAGCCCCAGCATTTT.

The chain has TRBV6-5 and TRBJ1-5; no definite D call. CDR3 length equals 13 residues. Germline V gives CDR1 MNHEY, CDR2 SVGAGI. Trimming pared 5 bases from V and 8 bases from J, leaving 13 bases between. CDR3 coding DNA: TGTGCCAGCAGTCGGGGTAGGAGGGAGCCCCAGCATTTT. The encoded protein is CASSRGRREPQHF.

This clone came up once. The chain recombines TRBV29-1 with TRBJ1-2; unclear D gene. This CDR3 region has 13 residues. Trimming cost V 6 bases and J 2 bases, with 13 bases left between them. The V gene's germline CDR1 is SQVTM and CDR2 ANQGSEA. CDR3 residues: CSVAAGFNYGYTF. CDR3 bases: TGCAGCGTGGCGGCGGGGTTCAACTATGGCTACACCTTC.

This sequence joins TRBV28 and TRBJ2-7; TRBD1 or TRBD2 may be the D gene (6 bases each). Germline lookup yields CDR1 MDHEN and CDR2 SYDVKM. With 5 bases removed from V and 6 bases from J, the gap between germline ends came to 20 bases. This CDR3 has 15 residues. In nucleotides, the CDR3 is TGTGCCAGCAGTCTCCGGACTAATACAGGGCCCGAGCAGTACTTC. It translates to CASSLRTNTGPEQYF.

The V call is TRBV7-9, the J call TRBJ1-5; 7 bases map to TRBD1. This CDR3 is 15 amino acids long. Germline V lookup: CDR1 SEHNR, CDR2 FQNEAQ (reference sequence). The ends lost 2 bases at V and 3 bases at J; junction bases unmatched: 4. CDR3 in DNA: TGTGCCAGCAGCTTAAGCAGGGGGTACAATCAGCCCCAGCATTTT. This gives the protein CASSLSRGYNQPQHF.

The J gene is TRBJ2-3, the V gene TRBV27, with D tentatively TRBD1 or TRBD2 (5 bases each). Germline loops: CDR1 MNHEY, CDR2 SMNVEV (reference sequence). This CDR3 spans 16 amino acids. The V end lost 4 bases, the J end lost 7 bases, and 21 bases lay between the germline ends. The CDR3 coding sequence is TGTGCCAGCAGTTCCCGGACCGGGCCCTGGGGGAATACGCAGTATTTT. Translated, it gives CASSSRTGPWGNTQYF.

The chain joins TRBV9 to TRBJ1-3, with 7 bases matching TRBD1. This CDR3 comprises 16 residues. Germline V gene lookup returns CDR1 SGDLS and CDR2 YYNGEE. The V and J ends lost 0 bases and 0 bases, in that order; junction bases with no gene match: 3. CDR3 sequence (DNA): TGTGCCAGCAGCGTAGCTACAGGGGACTCTGGAAACACCATATATTTT. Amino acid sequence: CASSVATGDSGNTIYF.

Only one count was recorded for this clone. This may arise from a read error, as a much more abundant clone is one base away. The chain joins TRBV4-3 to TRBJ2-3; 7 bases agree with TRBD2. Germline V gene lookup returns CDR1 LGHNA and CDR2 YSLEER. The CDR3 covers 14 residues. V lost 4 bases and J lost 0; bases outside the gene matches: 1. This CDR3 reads CASSLSGSTDTQYF. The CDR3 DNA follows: TGCGCCAGCAGCCTTAGCGGGAGCACAGATACGCAGTATTTT.

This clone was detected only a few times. The CDR3 sequence is CASSLEGLLNTEAFF. In nucleotides, the CDR3 is TGTGCCAGCAGCTTGGAGGGGCTCCTGAACACTGAAGCTTTCTTT. The chain is built from TRBV5-5 and TRBJ1-1; the D gene is possibly TRBD1 (5 bases). Germline CDR1 SGHKS, CDR2 YYEKEE (reference sequence). Trimming took 0 bases from V and 0 from J, leaving 9 bases between them. The CDR3 is 15 residues long.

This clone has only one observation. CDR3 region: CASSEVKALGEQYF. CDR3 bases: TGTGCCAGCAGTGAAGTCAAGGCACTCGGGGAGCAGTACTTC. The rearrangement joins TRBV6-1 to TRBJ2-7; unclear D gene. V dropped 1 base and J dropped 7 bases, with 14 bases sitting between them. Germline CDR1 reads MNHNS; CDR2 reads SASEGT. This CDR3 comprises 14 residues.

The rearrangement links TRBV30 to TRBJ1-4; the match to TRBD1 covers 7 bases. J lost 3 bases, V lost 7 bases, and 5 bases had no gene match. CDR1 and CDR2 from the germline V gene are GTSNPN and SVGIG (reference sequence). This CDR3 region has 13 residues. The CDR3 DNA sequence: TGTGCCTTGCGGACAGGTCCTAATGAAAAACTGTTTTTT. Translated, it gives CALRTGPNEKLFF.

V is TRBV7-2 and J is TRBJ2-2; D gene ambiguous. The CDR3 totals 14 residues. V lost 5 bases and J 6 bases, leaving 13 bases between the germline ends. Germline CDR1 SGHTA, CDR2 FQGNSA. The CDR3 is CASSPLSGPGELFF. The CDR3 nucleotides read TGTGCCAGCAGCCCCCTCTCAGGACCCGGGGAGCTGTTTTTT.

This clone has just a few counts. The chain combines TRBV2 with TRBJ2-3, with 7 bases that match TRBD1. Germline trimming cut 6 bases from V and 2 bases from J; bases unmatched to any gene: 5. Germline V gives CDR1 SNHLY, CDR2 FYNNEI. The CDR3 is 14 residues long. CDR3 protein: CASRGGQNTDTQYF. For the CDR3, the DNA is TGTGCCAGCAGAGGGGGACAGAACACAGATACGCAGTATTTT.

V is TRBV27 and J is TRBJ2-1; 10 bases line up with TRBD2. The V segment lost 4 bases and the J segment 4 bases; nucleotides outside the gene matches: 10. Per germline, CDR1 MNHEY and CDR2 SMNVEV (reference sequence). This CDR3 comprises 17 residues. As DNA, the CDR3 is TGTGCCAGCAGTTCGAACATCGGACTAGCGGAGTACAATGAGCAGTTCTTC. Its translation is CASSSNIGLAEYNEQFF.

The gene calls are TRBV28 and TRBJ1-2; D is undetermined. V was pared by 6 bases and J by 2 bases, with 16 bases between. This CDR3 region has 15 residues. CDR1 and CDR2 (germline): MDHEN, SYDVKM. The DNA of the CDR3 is TGTGCCAGCAGCCCCCCCCGGGCGGAGAACTATGGCTACACCTTC. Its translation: CASSPPRAENYGYTF.

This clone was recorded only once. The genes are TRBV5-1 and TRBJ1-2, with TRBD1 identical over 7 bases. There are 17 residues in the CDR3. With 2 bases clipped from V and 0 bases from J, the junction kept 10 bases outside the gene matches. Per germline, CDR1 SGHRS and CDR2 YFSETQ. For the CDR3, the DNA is TGCGCCAGCAGCTTTAGTCCAGGGGGGCAAGCTAACTATGGCTACACCTTC. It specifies CASSFSPGGQANYGYTF.

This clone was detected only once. CDR3 coding DNA: TGTGCCAGCAGCCGCGGGACAGGGAATCTCAACGAGCAGTACTTC. Translated, it gives CASSRGTGNLNEQYF. This chain connects TRBV7-2 to TRBJ2-7; 9 positions match TRBD1. Unmatched junction bases numbered 10, after V lost 5 bases and J lost 5 bases. The CDR3 totals 15 residues. Germline CDR1 and CDR2: SGHTA and FQGNSA.

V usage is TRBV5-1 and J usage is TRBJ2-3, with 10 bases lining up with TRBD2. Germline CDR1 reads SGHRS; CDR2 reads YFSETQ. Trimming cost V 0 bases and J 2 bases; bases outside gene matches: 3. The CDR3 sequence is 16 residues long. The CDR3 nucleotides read TGCGCCAGCAGCTTGGTTCTAGCGGGAGTCACAGATACGCAGTATTTT. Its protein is CASSLVLAGVTDTQYF.

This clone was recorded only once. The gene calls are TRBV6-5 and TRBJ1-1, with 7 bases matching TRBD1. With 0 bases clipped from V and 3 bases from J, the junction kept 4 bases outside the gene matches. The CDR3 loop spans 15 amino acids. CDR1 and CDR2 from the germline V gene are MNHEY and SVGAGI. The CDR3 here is CASSYSDRVDTEAFF. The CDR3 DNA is TGTGCCAGCAGTTACTCCGACAGGGTCGACACTGAAGCTTTCTTT.

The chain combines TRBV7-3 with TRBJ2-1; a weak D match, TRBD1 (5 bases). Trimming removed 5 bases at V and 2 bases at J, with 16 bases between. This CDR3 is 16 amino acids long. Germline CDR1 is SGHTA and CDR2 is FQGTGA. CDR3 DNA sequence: TGTGCCAGCAGCCCAGAGATAACAGGAACCTACAATGAGCAGTTCTTC. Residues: CASSPEITGTYNEQFF.

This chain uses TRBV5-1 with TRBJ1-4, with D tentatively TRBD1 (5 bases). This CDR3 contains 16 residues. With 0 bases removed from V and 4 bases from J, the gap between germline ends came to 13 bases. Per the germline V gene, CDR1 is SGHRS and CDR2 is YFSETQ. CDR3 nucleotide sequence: TGCGCCAGCAGCTTGGGAGACAGAGGAAGTAATGAAAAACTGTTTTTT. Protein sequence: CASSLGDRGSNEKLFF.